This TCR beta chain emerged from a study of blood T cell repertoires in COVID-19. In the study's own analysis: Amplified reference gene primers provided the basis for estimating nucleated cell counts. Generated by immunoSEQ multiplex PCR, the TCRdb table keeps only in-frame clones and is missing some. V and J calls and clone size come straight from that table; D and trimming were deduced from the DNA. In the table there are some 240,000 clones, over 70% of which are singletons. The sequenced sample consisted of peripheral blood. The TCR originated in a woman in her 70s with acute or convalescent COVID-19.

The CDR3 nucleotides read TGTGCCAGCACCACATCGTGGGGGGGGACCCAGTACTTC. This codes for CASTTSWGGTQYF. J is TRBJ2-5 and V is TRBV6-5, with 7 bases that match TRBD2. V lost 7 bases to trimming and J lost 7 bases; unmatched junction nucleotides: 9. Germline V gene lookup returns CDR1 MNHEY and CDR2 SVGAGI. The CDR3 extends over 13 amino acids.